Below are 29 T cell receptor beta chains sequenced from a single sample in a study of Graves' ophthalmopathy and Graves' hyperthyroidism. TCR beta CDR3 regions were amplified from RNA transcripts. HTBI-primed RT-PCR formed the first round, and a multiplex PCR formed the second. TCRdb passed the multiplex PCR reads through MiXCR, listing each CDR3 protein once. The sample lists about 550,000 distinct CDR3 sequences; less than 40% were seen once. Sample: peripheral blood or thyroid tissue (not recorded which). These receptors came from an adult man with Graves' hyperthyroidism.

The sample holds a few counts of this clonotype. The chain is built from TRBV12-3 or TRBV12-4 and TRBJ2-7; 7 nucleotides align to TRBD2. The DNA end is more similar to TRBJ2-1, so the J call may be wrong. The CDR3 contains 14 residues. CDR3 sequence: CASSLLAAYNEQFF. CDR3 nucleotides: TGTGCCAGCAGTTTGCTAGCGGCTTACAATGAGCAGTTCTTC.

This sequence joins TRBV20-1 and TRBJ2-1; TRBD2 matches 13 bases. The J segment lost 4 bases and the V segment lost 3 bases, leaving 6 bases of the junction unmatched. The germline CDR1 and CDR2 sequences are DFQATT and SNEGSKA (reference sequence). There are 16 residues in the CDR3. The CDR3 sequence is CSASITSGRVYNEQFF. As DNA, the CDR3 is TGCAGTGCTAGCATCACTAGCGGGAGGGTTTACAATGAGCAGTTCTTC.

This clonotype was observed many times. V usage is TRBV20-1 and J usage is TRBJ1-4; a weak D match, TRBD1 (5 bases). This CDR3 is built from 13 residues. Germline loops: CDR1 DFQATT, CDR2 SNEGSKA (reference sequence). Trimming stripped 6 bases from V and 7 bases from J, with 15 bases between. In DNA form, the CDR3 reads TGCAGTGCCACGGACACGCCAGGTGAAAAACTGTTTTTT. Amino acids: CSATDTPGEKLFF.

As to this clonotype: This may stem from a read error, because a much larger clone lies one nucleotide away. V usage is TRBV7-3 and J usage is TRBJ2-2; perhaps TRBD1 as D (5 bases). Germline V gives CDR1 SGHTA, CDR2 FQGTGA. The CDR3 spans 16 residues. Between the trimmed V and J ends, which lost 9 bases and 3 bases, there was a span of 20 bases. The CDR3 is CASSPRGSFHTGELFF. The CDR3 nucleotides read TGTGCCAGTAGTCCAAGGGGAAGCTTTCACACCGGGGAGCTGTTTTTT.

V and J are TRBV10-3 and TRBJ1-2; D call uncertain. The CDR3 totals 14 residues. Germline CDR1 and CDR2: ENHRY and SYGVKD. CDR3 DNA: TGTGCTAGTAGAGACTCAGGAGAGGGATATGGCTACACCTTC. It codes for CASRDSGEGYGYTF.

The chain uses TRBV19 and TRBJ2-6, with a tentative D call TRBD2 (5 bases). The CDR3 is 18 amino acids. Germline lookup yields CDR1 LNHDA and CDR2 SQIVND (reference sequence). Trimming left V 9 bases short and J 1 base short, with 22 bases between. CDR3 amino acids: CASILREREGSGANVLTF. The CDR3 nucleotides are TGTGCCAGCATCCTTAGGGAGAGGGAAGGGTCTGGGGCCAACGTCCTGACTTTC.

V gene TRBV10-3 combines with J gene TRBJ2-5, with D tentatively TRBD1 (6 bases). V lost 2 bases and J 5 bases, leaving 12 bases between the germline ends. The CDR3 totals 14 residues. From germline, CDR1 is ENHRY and CDR2 SYGVKD. The CDR3 bases are TGTGCCATCAGTGAGCCACAGGGCCGGGAGACCCAGTACTTC. Translating gives CAISEPQGRETQYF.

The chain combines TRBV7-9 with TRBJ2-5; perhaps TRBD1 as D (5 bases). The CDR3 runs 14 residues. CDR1 and CDR2 (germline): SEHNR, FQNEAQ (reference sequence). Trimming cost V 6 bases and J 11 bases, with 22 bases left between them. The CDR3 DNA reads TGTGCCAGCAGGCCAGGGTACGGCGAAGATACGCAGTACTTC. Its translation is CASRPGYGEDTQYF.

This clonotype was counted ten times or more. V usage is TRBV6-6 and J usage is TRBJ1-2; possibly TRBD1 for D (5 bases). In germline, CDR1 is MNHNY, CDR2 SVGAGI (reference sequence). With 7 bases removed from V and 5 bases from J, the gap between germline ends came to 11 bases. This CDR3 has 12 residues. In DNA form, the CDR3 reads TGTGCCAGCACAGGGAAGTGGTATGGCTACACCTTC. As protein: CASTGKWYGYTF.

This clonotype was observed many times. V usage is TRBV4-1 and J usage is TRBJ1-1; D is unresolved. Trimming removed 0 bases from V and 8 bases from J, with 10 bases in between. Germline CDR1 is MGHRA and CDR2 is YSYEKL. The CDR3 covers 13 residues. The CDR3 DNA sequence: TGCGCCAGCAGCCAAGAAGGTACAGCCGAAGCTTTCTTT. Its translation: CASSQEGTAEAFF.

On this clonotype itself: A junction end diverges from the germline sequence, so it may reflect a read error. The chain employs TRBV10-3 and TRBJ1-5; 10 bases agree with TRBD1. The V gene's germline CDR1 is ENHRY and CDR2 SYGVKD. CDR3 length: 19 residues. The CDR3 here is CASSYPKTGGPNSNQPQHF. The CDR3 nucleotides are TGTGCCAGCAGTTACCCCAAGACAGGGGGCCCGAATAGCAATCAGCCCCAGCATTTT.

The CDR3 DNA reads as TGTGCCAGTAGTCCCTCTTTAAGGGGCACTGAAGCTTTCTTT. It translates to CASSPSLRGTEAFF. The chain employs TRBV19 and TRBJ1-1; D may be TRBD1 (5 bases). In germline, CDR1 is LNHDA, CDR2 SQIVND (reference sequence). CDR3 length equals 14 residues. V gave up 5 bases and J gave up 4 bases, with 14 bases separating them.

This clonotype was detected many times. This rearrangement joins TRBV11-2 to TRBJ1-4; 7 bases agree with TRBD1. The V segment lost 4 bases and the J segment 6 bases; nucleotides outside the gene matches: 8. Germline lookup yields CDR1 SGHAT and CDR2 FQNNGV. CDR3 length: 15 amino acids. The CDR3 spells CASSWQTGPDEKLFF. Here the CDR3 DNA reads TGTGCCAGCAGCTGGCAGACAGGGCCAGATGAAAAACTGTTTTTT.

This clonotype has more than one count but fewer than ten. CDR3 DNA sequence: TGCAGTGCTCTCCCTCGCACAGATACGCAGTATTTT. Protein sequence: CSALPRTDTQYF. The rearrangement links TRBV20-1 to TRBJ2-3; D ambiguous. This CDR3 comprises 12 residues. The V end lost 5 bases, the J end lost 1 base, and 7 bases lay between the germline ends. Germline CDR1 is DFQATT and CDR2 is SNEGSKA (reference sequence).

CDR3 in DNA: TGTGCCAGCAGTTTTAACGCAGGGAGGGGGGGCTACACCTTC. Translation gives CASSFNAGRGGYTF. The chain is built from TRBV12-3 or TRBV12-4 and TRBJ1-2; D is perhaps TRBD1 (6 bases). V lost 3 bases to trimming and J lost 8 bases, with 16 bases between them. The CDR3 consists of 14 residues.

The chain uses TRBV29-1 and TRBJ1-2; TRBD1 matches at 8 bases. Germline V gene lookup returns CDR1 SQVTM and CDR2 ANQGSEA. Trimming at V came to 6 bases and at J to 6 bases, leaving 9 bases not matched to a gene. The CDR3 has 13 residues. The CDR3 reads CSVDRDRRDGYTF. Here the CDR3 DNA reads TGCAGCGTCGACCGGGACAGGAGGGATGGCTACACCTTC.

This clonotype has ten or more counts. The gene calls are TRBV10-3 and TRBJ1-1; D may be TRBD1 (6 bases). The V gene lost 4 bases and the J gene lost 3 bases, with 18 bases spanning the gap. CDR3 length equals 16 residues. Germline V gives CDR1 ENHRY, CDR2 SYGVKD. CDR3 region: CAISATKQGSYTEAFF. The CDR3 DNA reads as TGTGCCATCAGTGCAACAAAACAGGGCAGTTACACTGAAGCTTTCTTT.

This clonotype was found many times. The chain employs TRBV20-1 and TRBJ1-1; TRBD1 matches 7 bases. V was pared by 0 bases and J by 6 bases, with 16 bases of the junction left unmatched. This CDR3 spans 17 amino acids. Germline CDR1 and CDR2: DFQATT and SNEGSKA (reference sequence). This CDR3 reads CSARDRKGAGFAAEAFF. CDR3 bases: TGCAGTGCTAGAGACCGAAAGGGGGCAGGCTTTGCGGCTGAAGCTTTCTTT.

This clonotype was seen repeatedly, ten times or more. The chain joins TRBV7-2 to TRBJ1-1; tentative D call: TRBD1 (5 bases). V dropped 8 bases and J dropped 6 bases, with 16 bases sitting between them. The CDR3 sequence is 13 residues long. Germline loops: CDR1 SGHTA, CDR2 FQGNSA. CDR3 region: CASQTGELPEAFF. The CDR3 DNA reads as TGTGCCAGCCAAACGGGGGAATTGCCTGAAGCTTTCTTT. Drawing the rest from reference TRBV7-2 and TRBJ1-1, the complete variable domain is GAGVSQSPSNKVTEKGKDVELRCDPISGHTALYWYRQSLGQGLEFLIYFQGNSAPDKSGLPSDRFSAERTGGSVSTLTIQRTQQEDSAVYLCASQTGELPEAFFGQGTRLTVV.

The chain uses TRBV5-1 and TRBJ1-5, with D possibly matching TRBD2 (5 bases). The J call may be in error: the DNA end matches TRBJ2-3 better. The CDR3 sequence is 14 residues long. Germline V gives CDR1 SGHRS, CDR2 YFSETQ. The CDR3 sequence: CASSLASIADTQYF. Here the CDR3 DNA reads TGCGCCAGCAGCTTGGCTAGCATCGCAGATACGCAGTATTTT.

This chain links TRBV9 with TRBJ1-1; 8 bases match TRBD1. The V and J ends lost 0 bases and 4 bases, in that order; junction bases with no gene match: 11. Per germline, CDR1 SGDLS and CDR2 YYNGEE. The CDR3 has 17 residues. CDR3 loop: CASSVAGGETLLTEAFF. The DNA for the CDR3 is TGTGCCAGCAGCGTAGCAGGGGGCGAGACACTTCTCACTGAAGCTTTCTTT. Combining the CDR3 with reference TRBV9 and TRBJ1-1 gives the whole variable domain DSGVTQTPKHLITATGQRVTLRCSPRSGDLSVYWYQQSLDQGLQFLIQYYNGEERAKGNILERFSAQQFPDLHSELNLSSLELGDSALYFCASSVAGGETLLTEAFFGQGTRLTVV.

The chain employs TRBV24-1 and TRBJ2-7, with 13 bases matching TRBD2. CDR3 length: 16 residues. Per the germline V gene, CDR1 is KGHDR and CDR2 is SFDVKD. Trimming removed 4 bases from V and 7 bases from J; junction bases left unmatched: 9. The CDR3 nucleotides read TGTGCCACCAGTGACTGGACTAGCGGGAGTTCTAATGAGCAGTACTTC. Its protein product is CATSDWTSGSSNEQYF.

This clonotype was counted at least ten times. The chain combines TRBV6-1 with TRBJ1-4; no firm D call. In germline, CDR1 is MNHNS, CDR2 SASEGT. V was shortened by 1 base and J by 4 bases, with 13 bases between the two germline ends. CDR3 length: 16 amino acids. CDR3 sequence (DNA): TGTGCCAGCAGTGAAGTCGGGCAGACCTTTAATGAAAAACTGTTTTTT. Protein: CASSEVGQTFNEKLFF.

V usage is TRBV7-9 and J usage is TRBJ2-4; 7 bases line up with TRBD2. Unmatched junction bases numbered 9, after V lost 5 bases and J lost 2 bases. CDR3 size: 16 residues. The germline V gene encodes CDR1 SEHNR and CDR2 FQNEAQ (reference sequence). The CDR3: CASSPTLGTTKNIQYF. DNA for the CDR3: TGTGCCAGCAGCCCAACCCTCGGGACTACCAAAAACATTCAGTACTTC.

This clonotype was counted at least ten times. The chain employs TRBV2 and TRBJ1-4, with unresolved D. Germline V lookup: CDR1 SNHLY, CDR2 FYNNEI. CDR3 length equals 13 residues. V gave up 6 bases and J gave up 4 bases, with 9 bases separating them. The CDR3 sequence is CASRDPNNEKLFF. In DNA, the CDR3 is TGTGCCAGCAGAGACCCCAATAATGAAAAACTGTTTTTT. Full variable domain (rest looked up from reference TRBV2 and TRBJ1-4): EPEVTQTPSHQVTQMGQEVILRCVPISNHLYFYWYRQILGQKVEFLVSFYNNEISEKSEIFDDQFSVERPDGSNFTLKIRSTKLEDSAMYFCASRDPNNEKLFFGSGTQLSVL.

The chain uses TRBV7-2 and TRBJ2-5; D perhaps matches TRBD2 (6 bases). The germline CDR1 and CDR2 sequences are SGHTA and FQGNSA. The CDR3 is 15 amino acids. The V gene lost 5 bases and the J gene lost 0 bases, with 13 bases spanning the gap. CDR3 DNA sequence: TGTGCCAGCAGCATCGGCGGGGAGTACCAAGAGACCCAGTACTTC. It translates to CASSIGGEYQETQYF.

As to this clonotype: A read error may explain this, as a much larger clone is one base away. V and J are TRBV6-5 and TRBJ1-2; a possible D gene is TRBD1 (5 bases). V gave up 2 bases and J gave up 9 bases, with 13 bases separating them. CDR1 is MNHEY, CDR2 SVGAGI, per germline. The CDR3 covers 13 residues. CDR3 nucleotide sequence: TGTGCCAGCAGTTACGGGGCAGGGACTAGCTACACCTTC. It specifies CASSYGAGTSYTF.

This clonotype came up many times. This rearrangement joins TRBV20-1 to TRBJ1-2, with TRBD1 as a possible D gene (6 bases). The CDR3 is made up of 16 amino acids. Trimming pared 0 bases from V and 4 bases from J, leaving 18 bases between. Germline CDR1 is DFQATT and CDR2 is SNEGSKA (reference sequence). The CDR3 region is CSARDLGAGTPYGYTF. In DNA, the CDR3 is TGCAGTGCTAGAGATCTAGGCGCAGGGACACCCTATGGCTACACCTTC.

The chain links TRBV7-9 to TRBJ2-1; 7 nucleotides align to TRBD2. Germline trimming cut 5 bases from V and 0 bases from J; bases unmatched to any gene: 7. This CDR3 has 16 amino acids. Germline assignment: CDR1 SEHNR and CDR2 FQNEAQ (reference sequence). The CDR3 loop reads CASSPRAGPSYNEQFF. CDR3 nucleotides: TGTGCCAGCAGCCCGAGAGCGGGGCCCTCCTACAATGAGCAGTTCTTC.